The source of this T cell receptor beta chain is a study of cytomegalovirus exposure and HLA in healthy donors. On this clone: Its antigen is unknown.

Study observations and caveats: Compared with the roughly 700-donor mean, an Asian-associated ancestry cluster reportedly had fewer N-insertions, according to a later analysis.

13 Jbeta primers and 60 Vbeta primers were used for the PCR. As originally analysed: The authors later counted tens of millions of unique TCR beta chains, about 11 million of them shared. Using immunoSEQ multiplex PCR, the repertoire was profiled, and TCRdb retains in-frame clones only, with some absent. That table furnishes V, J and clone size, whereas the DNA furnished D and trimming. The data show a few hundred thousand clones, 70% to 90% seen once. The receptor's source is a woman aged 55-75 years in good health and CMV-seropositive. The material sequenced was PBMCs.

This chain's CDR3 is CASSSQTSEVGGYTF. In DNA, the CDR3 is TGTGCCAGCAGTTCCCAGACGTCGGAGGTGGGTGGCTACACCTTC. J is TRBJ1-2 and V is TRBV28; no reliable D call. Germline CDR1 and CDR2: MDHEN and SYDVKM. The V end lost 4 bases, the J end lost 7 bases, and 19 bases lay between the germline ends. The CDR3 spans 15 residues.